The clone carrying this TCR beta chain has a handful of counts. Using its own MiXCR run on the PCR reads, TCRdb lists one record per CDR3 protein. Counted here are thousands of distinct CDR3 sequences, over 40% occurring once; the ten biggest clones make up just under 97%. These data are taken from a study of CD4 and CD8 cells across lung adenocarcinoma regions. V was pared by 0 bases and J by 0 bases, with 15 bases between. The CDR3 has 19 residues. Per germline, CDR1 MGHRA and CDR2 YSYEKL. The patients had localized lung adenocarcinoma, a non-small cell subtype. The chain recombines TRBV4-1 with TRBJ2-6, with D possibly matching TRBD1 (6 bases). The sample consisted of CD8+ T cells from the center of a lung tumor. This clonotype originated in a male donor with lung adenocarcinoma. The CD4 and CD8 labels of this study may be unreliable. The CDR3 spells CASSQDNDRSSSGANVLTF. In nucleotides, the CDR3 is TGCGCCAGCAGCCAAGATAACGACAGGTCCAGCTCTGGGGCCAACGTCCTGACTTTC.